These T cell receptor beta chains were read from a single sample in a study of shared clonotypes between healthy human individuals. Profiled with immunoSEQ multiplex PCR; TCRdb holds only in-frame clones, not every one. This sample has approximately 510,000 clones, with approximately 85% found just once. Sequenced material: PBMCs. These receptors originate from a woman aged 40 to 49 in good health. Some clones in this sample may be carry-over from other donors' samples. Each CDR3 is given with its conserved first and last residue. D genes are given only for firm matches. Only some rows state a clone size, as once, few, many or a class for expanded clones.

>.|.|TRBJ2-1|TRBV11-2
TGTGCCAGCAGCTTGGCAGGGCGATCCAATGAGCAGTTCTTC
CASSLAGRSNEQFF
>.|TRBD2|TRBJ2-1|TRBV19
TGTGCCAGTAGTGTAATTGCGGGAGGGGACAATGAGCAGTTCTTC
CASSVIAGGDNEQFF
>.|TRBD2|TRBJ2-5|TRBV2
TGTGCCAGCAGATTAGCGGGAGGGGCAGAGACCCAGTACTTC
CASRLAGGAETQYF
>.|.|TRBJ2-5|TRBV18
TGTGCCAGCTCCGTGGGGGAGACCCAGTACTTC
CASSVGETQYF
>few|TRBD2|TRBJ2-7|TRBV11-1
TGTGCCAGCAGCTCGAGGGCTAGCGGGAGATCTAGAGAGCAGTACTTC
CASSSRASGRSREQYF
>once|.|TRBJ1-4|TRBV27
TGTGCCAGCAGTTTATCGGAGGGCGCGGGGGAAAAACTGTTTTTT
CASSLSEGAGEKLFF
>once|TRBD2|TRBJ2-2|TRBV29-1
TGCAGCGTTGGACTAGCGGGAGGGCCATACACCGGGGAGCTGTTTTTT
CSVGLAGGPYTGELFF
>.|.|TRBJ2-7|TRBV28
TGTGCCACCCTCTCCCGACCGCGGTACGAGCAGTACTTC
CATLSRPRYEQYF
>many|TRBD1|TRBJ1-5|TRBV2
TGTGCCAGCCGATGGGGCCCCGACAGGGGGCCAAATCAGCCCCAGCATTTT
CASRWGPDRGPNQPQHF
>.|.|TRBJ1-2|TRBV14
TGTGCCAGCAGCCAAGGGGTCGGGATTAACTATGGCTACACCTTC
CASSQGVGINYGYTF
>.|.|TRBJ2-3|TRBV27
TGTGCCAGCAGCCTAGGTCAGGGCGCAGATACGCAGTATTTT
CASSLGQGADTQYF
>.|.|TRBJ2-7|TRBV6-6
TGTGCCAGCAGTTACTCTAGGCAGGGCGGTTCCTACGAGCAGTACTTC
CASSYSRQGGSYEQYF
>.|.|TRBJ2-5|TRBV7-3
TGTGCCAGCAGCTTACCCGCTTATCCCTACGGCGTAAAAGAGACCCAGTACTTC
CASSLPAYPYGVKETQYF
>.|.|TRBJ1-2|TRBV7-9
TGTGCCAGCAGTCCCCGGACAAATTCTAACTATGGCTACACCTTC
CASSPRTNSNYGYTF
>.|TRBD2|TRBJ2-3|TRBV7-8
TGTGCCAGCAGCTTAACTAGCGGGACAATCCCCACAGATACGCAGTATTTT
CASSLTSGTIPTDTQYF